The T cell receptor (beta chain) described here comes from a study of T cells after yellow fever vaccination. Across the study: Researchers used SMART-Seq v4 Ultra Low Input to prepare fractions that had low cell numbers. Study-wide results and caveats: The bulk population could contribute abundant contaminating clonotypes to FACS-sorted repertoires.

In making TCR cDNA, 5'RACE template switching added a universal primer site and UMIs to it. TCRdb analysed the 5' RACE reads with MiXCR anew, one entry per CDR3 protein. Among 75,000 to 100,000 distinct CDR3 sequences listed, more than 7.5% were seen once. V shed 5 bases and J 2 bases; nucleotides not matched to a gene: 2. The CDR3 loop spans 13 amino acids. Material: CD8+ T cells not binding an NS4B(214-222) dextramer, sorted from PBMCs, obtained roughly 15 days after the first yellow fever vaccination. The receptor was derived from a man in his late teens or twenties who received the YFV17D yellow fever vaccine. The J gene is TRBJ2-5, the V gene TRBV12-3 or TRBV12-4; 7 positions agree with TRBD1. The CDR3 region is CASSRQGQETQYF. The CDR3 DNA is TGTGCCAGCAGTCGACAGGGACAAGAGACCCAGTACTTC.